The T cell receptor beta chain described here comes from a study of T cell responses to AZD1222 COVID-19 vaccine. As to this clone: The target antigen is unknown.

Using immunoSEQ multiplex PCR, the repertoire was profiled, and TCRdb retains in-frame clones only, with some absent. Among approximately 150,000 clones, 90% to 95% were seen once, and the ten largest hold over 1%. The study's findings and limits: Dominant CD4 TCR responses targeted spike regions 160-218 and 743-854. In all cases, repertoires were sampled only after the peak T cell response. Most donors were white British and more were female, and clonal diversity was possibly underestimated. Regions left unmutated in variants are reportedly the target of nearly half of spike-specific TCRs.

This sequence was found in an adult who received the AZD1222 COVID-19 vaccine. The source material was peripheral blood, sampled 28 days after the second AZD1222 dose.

CDR3 sequence: CASSLDGETQYF. Here the CDR3 DNA reads TGCGCCAGCAGCTTGGACGGGGAGACCCAGTACTTC. The rearrangement joins TRBV5-1 to TRBJ2-5; D gene unclear. Trimming took off 0 bases at V and 5 bases at J, with 5 bases between the two ends. The CDR3 consists of 12 residues. The germline V gene has CDR1 SGHRS and CDR2 YFSETQ.